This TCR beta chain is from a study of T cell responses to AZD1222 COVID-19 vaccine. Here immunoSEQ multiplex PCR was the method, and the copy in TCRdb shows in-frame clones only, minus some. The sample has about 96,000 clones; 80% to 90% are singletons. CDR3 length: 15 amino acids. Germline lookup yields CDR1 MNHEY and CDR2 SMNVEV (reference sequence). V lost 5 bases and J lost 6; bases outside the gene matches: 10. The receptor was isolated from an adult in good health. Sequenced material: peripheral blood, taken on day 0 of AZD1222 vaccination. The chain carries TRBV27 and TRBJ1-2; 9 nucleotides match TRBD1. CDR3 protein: CASSPPRTGAHGYTF. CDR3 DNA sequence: TGTGCCAGCAGTCCACCTAGGACAGGGGCTCATGGCTACACCTTC.